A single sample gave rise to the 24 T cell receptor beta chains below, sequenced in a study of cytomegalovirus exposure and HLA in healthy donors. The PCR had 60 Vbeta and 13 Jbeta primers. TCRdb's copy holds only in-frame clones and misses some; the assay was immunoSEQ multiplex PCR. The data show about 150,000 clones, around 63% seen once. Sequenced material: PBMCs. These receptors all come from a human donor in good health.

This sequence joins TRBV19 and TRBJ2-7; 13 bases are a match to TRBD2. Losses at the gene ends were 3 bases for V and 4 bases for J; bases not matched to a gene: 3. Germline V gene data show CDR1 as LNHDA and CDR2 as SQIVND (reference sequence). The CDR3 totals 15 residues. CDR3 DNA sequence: TGTGCCAGTAGTATGTGGACTAGCGGGAGATACGAGCAGTACTTC. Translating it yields CASSMWTSGRYEQYF.

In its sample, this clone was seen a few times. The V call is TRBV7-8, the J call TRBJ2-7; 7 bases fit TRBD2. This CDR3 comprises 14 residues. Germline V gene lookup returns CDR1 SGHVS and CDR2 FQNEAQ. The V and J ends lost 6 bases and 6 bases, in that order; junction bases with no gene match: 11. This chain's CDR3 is CASSLSGLRSEQYF. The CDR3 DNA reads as TGTGCCAGCAGTTTGTCGGGACTACGCAGCGAGCAGTACTTC. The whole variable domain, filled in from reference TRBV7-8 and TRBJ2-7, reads GAGVSQSPRYKVAKRGQDVALRCDPISGHVSLFWYQQALGQGPEFLTYFQNEAQLDKSGLPSDRFFAERPEGSVSTLKIQRTQQEDSAVYLCASSLSGLRSEQYFGPGTRLTVT.

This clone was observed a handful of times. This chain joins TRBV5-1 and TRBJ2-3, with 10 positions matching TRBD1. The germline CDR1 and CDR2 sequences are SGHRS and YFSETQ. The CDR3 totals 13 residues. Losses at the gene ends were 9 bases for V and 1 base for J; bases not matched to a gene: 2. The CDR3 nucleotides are TGCGCCACCGGGACAGGGGGCACAGATACGCAGTATTTT. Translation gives CATGTGGTDTQYF.

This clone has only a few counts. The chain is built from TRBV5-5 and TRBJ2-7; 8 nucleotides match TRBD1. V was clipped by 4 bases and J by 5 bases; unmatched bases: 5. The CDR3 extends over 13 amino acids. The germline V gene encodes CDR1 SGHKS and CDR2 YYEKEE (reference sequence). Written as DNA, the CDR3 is TGTGCCAGCAGCAAGGACAGGGTGGACGAGCAGTACTTC. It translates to CASSKDRVDEQYF.

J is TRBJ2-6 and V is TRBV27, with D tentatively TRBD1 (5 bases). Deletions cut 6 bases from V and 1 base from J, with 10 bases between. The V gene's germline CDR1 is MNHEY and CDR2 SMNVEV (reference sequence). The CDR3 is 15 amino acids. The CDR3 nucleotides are TGTGCCAGCAGGCCCACAGGTTCTGGGGCCAACGTCCTGACTTTC. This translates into CASRPTGSGANVLTF.

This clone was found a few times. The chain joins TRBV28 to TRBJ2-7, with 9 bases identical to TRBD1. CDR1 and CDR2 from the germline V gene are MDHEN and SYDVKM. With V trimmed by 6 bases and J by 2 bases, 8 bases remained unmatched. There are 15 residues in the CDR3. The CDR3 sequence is CASSDGTGRPYEQYF. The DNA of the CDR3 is TGTGCCAGCAGCGACGGGACAGGGCGCCCCTACGAGCAGTACTTC.

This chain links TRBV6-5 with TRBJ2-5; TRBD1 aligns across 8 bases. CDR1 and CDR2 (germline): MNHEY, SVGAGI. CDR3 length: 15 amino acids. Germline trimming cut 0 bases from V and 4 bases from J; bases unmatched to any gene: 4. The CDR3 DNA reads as TGTGCCAGCAGTTACTCGACAGGGGATTCAGAGACCCAGTACTTC. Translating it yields CASSYSTGDSETQYF.

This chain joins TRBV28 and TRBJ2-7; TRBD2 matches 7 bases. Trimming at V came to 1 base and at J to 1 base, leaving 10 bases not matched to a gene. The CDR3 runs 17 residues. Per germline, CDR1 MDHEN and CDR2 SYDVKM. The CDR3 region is CASSLSYGTSASYEQYF. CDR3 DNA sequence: TGTGCCAGCAGTTTATCCTACGGCACTAGCGCTTCCTACGAGCAGTACTTC. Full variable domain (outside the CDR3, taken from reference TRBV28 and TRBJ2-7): DVKVTQSSRYLVKRTGEKVFLECVQDMDHENMFWYRQDPGLGLRLIYFSYDVKMKEKGDIPEGYSVSREKKERFSLILESASTNQTSMYLCASSLSYGTSASYEQYFGPGTRLTVT.

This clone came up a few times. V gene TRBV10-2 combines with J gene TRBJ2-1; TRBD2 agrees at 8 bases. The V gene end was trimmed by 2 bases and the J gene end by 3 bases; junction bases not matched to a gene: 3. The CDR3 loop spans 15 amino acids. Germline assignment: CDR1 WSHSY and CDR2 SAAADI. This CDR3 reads CASSETSGFYNEQFF. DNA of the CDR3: TGCGCCAGCAGTGAGACTAGCGGATTCTACAATGAGCAGTTCTTC.

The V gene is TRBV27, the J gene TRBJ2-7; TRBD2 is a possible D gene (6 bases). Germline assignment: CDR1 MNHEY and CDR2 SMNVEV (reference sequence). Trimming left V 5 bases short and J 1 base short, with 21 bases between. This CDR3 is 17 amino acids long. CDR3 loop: CASSPGSRRGLSYEQYF. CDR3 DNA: TGTGCCAGCAGTCCCGGATCGAGGCGGGGATTGTCCTACGAGCAGTACTTC.

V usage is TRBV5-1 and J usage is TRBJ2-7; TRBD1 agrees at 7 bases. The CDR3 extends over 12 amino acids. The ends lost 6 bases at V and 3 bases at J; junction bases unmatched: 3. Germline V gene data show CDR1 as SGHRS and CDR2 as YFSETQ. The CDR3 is CASKRDSYEQYF. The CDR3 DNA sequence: TGCGCCAGCAAAAGGGACAGCTACGAGCAGTACTTC.

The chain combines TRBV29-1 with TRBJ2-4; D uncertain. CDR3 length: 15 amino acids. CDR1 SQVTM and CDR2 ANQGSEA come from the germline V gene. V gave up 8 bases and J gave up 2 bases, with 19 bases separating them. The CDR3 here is CSPEALVLPKNIQYF. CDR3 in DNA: TGCAGCCCCGAGGCTCTAGTCCTGCCCAAAAACATTCAGTACTTC.

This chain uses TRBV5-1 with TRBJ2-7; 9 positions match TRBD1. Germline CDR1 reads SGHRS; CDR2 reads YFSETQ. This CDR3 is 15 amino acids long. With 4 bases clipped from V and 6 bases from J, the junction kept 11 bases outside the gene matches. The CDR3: CASSLGGQGPLEQYF. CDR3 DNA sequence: TGCGCCAGCAGCCTAGGGGGACAGGGTCCCCTCGAGCAGTACTTC.

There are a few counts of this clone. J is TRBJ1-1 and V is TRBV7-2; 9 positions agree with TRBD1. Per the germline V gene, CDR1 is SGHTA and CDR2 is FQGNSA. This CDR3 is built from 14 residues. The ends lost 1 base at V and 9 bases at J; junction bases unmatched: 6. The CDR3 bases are TGTGCCAGCAGCTTAGACGCCGGGACAGGGAAAGCTTTCTTT. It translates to CASSLDAGTGKAFF.

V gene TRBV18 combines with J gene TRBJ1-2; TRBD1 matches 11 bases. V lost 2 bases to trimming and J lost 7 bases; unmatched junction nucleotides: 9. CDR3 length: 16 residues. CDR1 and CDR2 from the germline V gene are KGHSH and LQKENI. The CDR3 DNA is TGTGCCAGCTCACCATCCCGGGACAGGGGGTTAGGTGGCTACACCTTC. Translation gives CASSPSRDRGLGGYTF.

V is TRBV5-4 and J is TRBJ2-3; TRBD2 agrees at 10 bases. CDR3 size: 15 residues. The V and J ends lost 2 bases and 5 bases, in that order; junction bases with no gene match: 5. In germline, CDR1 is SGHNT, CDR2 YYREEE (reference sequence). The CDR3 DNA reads TGTGCCAGCAGCTTAGCGGGAGGGCACAGAGATACGCAGTATTTT. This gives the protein CASSLAGGHRDTQYF.

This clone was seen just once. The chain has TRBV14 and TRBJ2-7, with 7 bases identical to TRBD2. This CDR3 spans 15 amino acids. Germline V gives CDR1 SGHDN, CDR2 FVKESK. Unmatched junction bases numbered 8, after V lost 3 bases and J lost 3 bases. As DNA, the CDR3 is TGTGCCAGCAGCCAGGGGCGGGGGAAGGGCTACGAGCAGTACTTC. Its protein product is CASSQGRGKGYEQYF.

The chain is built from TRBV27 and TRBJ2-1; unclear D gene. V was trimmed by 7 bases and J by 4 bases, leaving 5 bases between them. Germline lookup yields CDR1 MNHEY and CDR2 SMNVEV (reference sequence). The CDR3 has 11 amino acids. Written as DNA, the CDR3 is TGTGCCAGCACCCTTTACAATGAGCAGTTCTTC. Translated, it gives CASTLYNEQFF.

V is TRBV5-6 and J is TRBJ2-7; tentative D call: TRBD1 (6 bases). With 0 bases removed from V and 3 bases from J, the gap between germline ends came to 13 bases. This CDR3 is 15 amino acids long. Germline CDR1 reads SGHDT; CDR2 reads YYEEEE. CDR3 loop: CASSLGQVQYYEQYF. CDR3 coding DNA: TGTGCCAGCAGCTTGGGACAGGTCCAATACTACGAGCAGTACTTC.

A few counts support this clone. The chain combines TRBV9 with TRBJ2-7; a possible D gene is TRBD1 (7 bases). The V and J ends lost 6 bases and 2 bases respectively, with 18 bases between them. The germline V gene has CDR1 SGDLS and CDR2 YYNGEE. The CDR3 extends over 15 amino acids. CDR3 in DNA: TGTGCCAGCAAGGGACTTGGGACAGCTGCCTACGAGCAGTACTTC. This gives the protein CASKGLGTAAYEQYF.

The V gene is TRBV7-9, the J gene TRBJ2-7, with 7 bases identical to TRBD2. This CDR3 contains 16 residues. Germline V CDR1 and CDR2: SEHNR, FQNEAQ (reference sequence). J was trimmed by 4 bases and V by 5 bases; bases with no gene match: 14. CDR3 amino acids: CASSRTTGGGEYEQYF. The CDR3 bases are TGTGCCAGCAGCAGAACAACAGGTGGGGGGGAGTACGAGCAGTACTTC.

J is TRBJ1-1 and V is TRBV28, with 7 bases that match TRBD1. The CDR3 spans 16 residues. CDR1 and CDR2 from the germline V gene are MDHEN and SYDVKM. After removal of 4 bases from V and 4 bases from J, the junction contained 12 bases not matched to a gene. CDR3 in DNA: TGTGCCAGCAGTTCTTACCCTCAGGGGGTCGGCACTGAAGCTTTCTTT. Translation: CASSSYPQGVGTEAFF.

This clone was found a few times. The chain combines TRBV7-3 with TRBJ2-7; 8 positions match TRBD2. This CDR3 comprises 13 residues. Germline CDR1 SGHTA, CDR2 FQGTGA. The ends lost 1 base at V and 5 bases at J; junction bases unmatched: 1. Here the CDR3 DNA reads TGTGCCAGCAGCTTAAAAGCGGGGGACGAGCAGTACTTC. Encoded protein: CASSLKAGDEQYF.

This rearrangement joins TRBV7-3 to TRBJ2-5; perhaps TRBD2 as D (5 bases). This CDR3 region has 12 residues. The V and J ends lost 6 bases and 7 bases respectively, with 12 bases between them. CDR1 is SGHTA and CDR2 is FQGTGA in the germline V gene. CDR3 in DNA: TGTGCCAGCAGTTGGACCGCGGGGACCCAGTACTTC. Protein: CASSWTAGTQYF.